This T cell receptor beta chain appears in the sequencing data of a study of beta chain features in type 1 diabetes. Study conclusions and caveats: PCR may have favored shorter templates equally in patients and controls.

This clone turned up a few times. Antigen specificity is unknown. Sequenced material consisted of expressed TCRB transcripts (all of the isolated RNA was reverse transcribed). Profiled with immunoSEQ multiplex PCR; TCRdb holds only in-frame clones, not every one. The table lists around 450,000 clones, about an eighth of them singletons. Purity (above 95%) was reached by all sorted populations. Germline V gene sequence: CDR1 SGHRS, CDR2 YFSETQ. The V end was cut by 2 bases, the J end by 2 bases, with 7 bases between. The CDR3 runs 13 residues. The V gene is TRBV5-1, the J gene TRBJ1-1, with unresolved D. This TCR was sampled from a young woman in good health. Sequenced: naive CD4+ T cells from blood. CDR3 amino acids: CASSFYRNTEAFF. DNA for the CDR3: TGCGCCAGCAGCTTTTATAGAAACACTGAAGCTTTCTTT. Supplemented by reference TRBV5-1 and TRBJ1-1, the full variable domain reads KAGVTQTPRYLIKTRGQQVTLSCSPISGHRSVSWYQQTPGQGLQFLFEYFSETQRNKGNFPGRFSGRQFSNSRSEMNVSTLELGDSALYLCASSFYRNTEAFFGQGTRLTVV.